This T cell receptor (beta chain) was observed in a study of identical twins. General observations from the study: Models came in too low on out-of-frame TCR alpha sharing in monozygotic twins. Twin pairs' shared out-of-frame alpha sequences were enriched in low generation probability. For cord blood, abundant beta clonotypes had fewer insertions, unlike memory repertoires, which showed none.

Germline V gives CDR1 MNHEY, CDR2 SVGAGI. This CDR3 is built from 15 residues. Losses at the gene ends were 4 bases for V and 1 base for J; bases not matched to a gene: 4. This clonotype was counted ten times or more. Its specificity is unknown. Every donor was a healthy Caucasian. MiXCR, applied by TCRdb to the 5' RACE reads, yields one record per CDR3 protein. Of 120,000 to 150,000 distinct CDR3 sequences listed, approximately 3.5% are singletons. Source material: memory T cells sorted from blood. This sequence joins TRBV6-5 and TRBJ2-1; 7 bases align to TRBD1. The clonotype originates from a man between 18 and 29 years old in good health. Written as DNA, the CDR3 is TGTGCCAGCAGTTCGGGACAGTTATCCTACAATGAGCAGTTCTTC. It is translated as CASSSGQLSYNEQFF.